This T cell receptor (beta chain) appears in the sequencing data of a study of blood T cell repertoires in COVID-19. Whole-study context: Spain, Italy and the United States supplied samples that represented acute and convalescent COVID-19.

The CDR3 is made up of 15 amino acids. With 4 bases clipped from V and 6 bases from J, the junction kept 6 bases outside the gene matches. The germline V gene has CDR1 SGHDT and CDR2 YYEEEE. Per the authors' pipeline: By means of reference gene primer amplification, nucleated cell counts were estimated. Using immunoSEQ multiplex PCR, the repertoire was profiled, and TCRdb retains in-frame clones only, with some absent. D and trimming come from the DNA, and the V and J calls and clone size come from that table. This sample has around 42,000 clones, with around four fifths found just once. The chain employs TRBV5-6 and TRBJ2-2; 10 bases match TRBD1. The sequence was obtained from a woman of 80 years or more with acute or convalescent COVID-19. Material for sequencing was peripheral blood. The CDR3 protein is CASSPGTGDSGELFF. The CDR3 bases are TGTGCCAGCAGCCCCGGGACAGGGGACTCCGGGGAGCTGTTTTTT. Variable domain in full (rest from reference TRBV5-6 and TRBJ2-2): DAGVTQSPTHLIKTRGQQVTLRCSPKSGHDTVSWYQQALGQGPQFIFQYYEEEERQRGNFPDRFSGHQFPNYSSELNVNALLLGDSALYLCASSPGTGDSGELFFGEGSRLTVL.